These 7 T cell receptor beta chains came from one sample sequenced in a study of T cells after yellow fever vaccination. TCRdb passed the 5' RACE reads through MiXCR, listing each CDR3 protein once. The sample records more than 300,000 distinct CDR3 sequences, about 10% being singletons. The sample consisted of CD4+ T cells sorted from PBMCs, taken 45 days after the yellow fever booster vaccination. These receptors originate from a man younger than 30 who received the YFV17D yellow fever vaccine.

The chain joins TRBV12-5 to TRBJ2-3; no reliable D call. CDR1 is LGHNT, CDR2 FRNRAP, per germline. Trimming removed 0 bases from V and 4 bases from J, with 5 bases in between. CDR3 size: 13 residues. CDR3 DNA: TGTGCTAGTGGTTTGGTAACCCCAGATACGCAGTATTTT. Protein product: CASGLVTPDTQYF.

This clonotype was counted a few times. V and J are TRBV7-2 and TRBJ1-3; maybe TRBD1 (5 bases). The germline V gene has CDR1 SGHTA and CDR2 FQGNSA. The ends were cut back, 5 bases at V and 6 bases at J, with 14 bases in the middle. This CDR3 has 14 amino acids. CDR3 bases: TGTGCCAGCAGCCGGACCGGGGCCGAAAACACCATATATTTT. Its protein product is CASSRTGAENTIYF. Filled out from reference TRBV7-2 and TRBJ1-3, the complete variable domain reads GAGVSQSPSNKVTEKGKDVELRCDPISGHTALYWYRQSLGQGLEFLIYFQGNSAPDKSGLPSDRFSAERTGGSVSTLTIQRTQQEDSAVYLCASSRTGAENTIYFGEGSWLTVV.

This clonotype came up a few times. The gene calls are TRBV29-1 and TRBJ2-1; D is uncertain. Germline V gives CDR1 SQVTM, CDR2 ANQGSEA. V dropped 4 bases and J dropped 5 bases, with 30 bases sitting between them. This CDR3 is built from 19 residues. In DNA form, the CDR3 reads TGCAGCGTTGGGGTCCCGGGTTACTCAATAGGGATGATCGACAATGAGCAGTTCTTC. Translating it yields CSVGVPGYSIGMIDNEQFF.

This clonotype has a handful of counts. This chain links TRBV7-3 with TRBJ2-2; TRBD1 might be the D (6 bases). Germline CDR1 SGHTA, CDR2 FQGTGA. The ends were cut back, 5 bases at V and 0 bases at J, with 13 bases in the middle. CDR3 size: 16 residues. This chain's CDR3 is CASSPPAGANTGELFF. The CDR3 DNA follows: TGTGCCAGCAGCCCCCCAGCAGGGGCGAACACCGGGGAGCTGTTTTTT.

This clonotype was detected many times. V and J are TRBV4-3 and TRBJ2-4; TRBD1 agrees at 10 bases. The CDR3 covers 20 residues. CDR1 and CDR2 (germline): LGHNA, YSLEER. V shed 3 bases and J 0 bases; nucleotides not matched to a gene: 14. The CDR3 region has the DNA TGCGCCAGCAGCCAGGAGACAGGGGGCGGAGTGGCTCTAGCCAAAAACATTCAGTACTTC. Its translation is CASSQETGGGVALAKNIQYF.

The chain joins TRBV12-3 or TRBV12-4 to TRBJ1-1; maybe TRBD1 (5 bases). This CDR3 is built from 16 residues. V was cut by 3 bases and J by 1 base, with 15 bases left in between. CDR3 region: CASSFGEGRANTEAFF. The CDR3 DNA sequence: TGTGCCAGCAGTTTTGGTGAGGGCAGGGCGAACACTGAAGCTTTCTTT.

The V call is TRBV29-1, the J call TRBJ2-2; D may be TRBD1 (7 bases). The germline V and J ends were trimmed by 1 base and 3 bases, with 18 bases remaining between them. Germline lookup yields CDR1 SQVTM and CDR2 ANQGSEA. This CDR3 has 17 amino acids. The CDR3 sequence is CSVEGQGGGPDTGELFF. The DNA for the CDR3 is TGCAGCGTTGAAGGACAGGGTGGAGGGCCCGACACCGGGGAGCTGTTTTTT.